The next 8 T cell receptor beta chains were all read from a single sample in a study of blood T cell repertoires in COVID-19. Only in-frame clones appear in the TCRdb table, and some are missing; sequencing was by immunoSEQ multiplex PCR. The data hold under 450,000 clones, with about nine tenths observed a single time. Sequences were obtained from PBMCs or T cells enriched from blood (not recorded which). The source of these receptors is a middle-aged woman who had been exposed to COVID-19.

The chain recombines TRBV6-6 with TRBJ1-1, with D maybe TRBD1 (6 bases). V was clipped by 2 bases and J by 0 bases, with 10 bases between them. The CDR3 runs to 15 residues. Germline CDR1 reads MNHNY; CDR2 reads SVGAGI (reference sequence). In nucleotides, the CDR3 is TGTGCCAGCAGTTACGAAGGACAGATGAACACTGAAGCTTTCTTT. This encodes CASSYEGQMNTEAFF.

The chain has TRBV3-1 (or the pseudogene TRBV3-2) and TRBJ2-1, with a weak D call TRBD1 (6 bases). Germline CDR1 LGHDT, CDR2 YNNKEL (reference sequence). V gave up 2 bases and J gave up 4 bases, with 15 bases separating them. This CDR3 contains 16 residues. CDR3 in DNA: TGTGCCAGCAGCCAACTAACAGGGACCGCGTACAATGAGCAGTTCTTC. It specifies CASSQLTGTAYNEQFF.

J is TRBJ1-2 and V is TRBV30; the D is unclear. Germline V lookup: CDR1 GTSNPN, CDR2 SVGIG (reference sequence). This CDR3 contains 13 residues. Trimming took 0 bases from V and 7 from J, leaving 12 bases between them. This CDR3 reads CAWSVALPSGYTF. The CDR3 nucleotides read TGTGCCTGGAGTGTAGCCCTCCCGTCTGGCTACACCTTC.

Remarks on this clone: Within the sample, other DNA sequences also encode this same CDR3. V usage is TRBV19 and J usage is TRBJ1-5, with D maybe TRBD1 (5 bases). Trimming took 3 bases from V and 2 from J, leaving 8 bases between them. This CDR3 has 14 residues. Germline assignment: CDR1 LNHDA and CDR2 SQIVND (reference sequence). As DNA, the CDR3 is TGTGCCAGTAGTATCCTGACAGGCAATCAGCCCCAGCATTTT. Translated, it gives CASSILTGNQPQHF. The whole variable domain, filled in from reference TRBV19 and TRBJ1-5, reads DGGITQSPKYLFRKEGQNVTLSCEQNLNHDAMYWYRQDPGQGLRLIYYSQIVNDFQKGDIAEGYSVSREKKESFPLTVTSAQKNPTAFYLCASSILTGNQPQHFGDGTRLSIL.

This chain uses TRBV6-5 with TRBJ2-1, with 10 bases fitting TRBD2. Trimming at V came to 5 bases and at J to 4 bases, leaving 5 bases not matched to a gene. This CDR3 comprises 15 residues. The germline V gene has CDR1 MNHEY and CDR2 SVGAGI. The CDR3 DNA is TGTGCCAGCAGTCGGGTAGCGGGAGGTTACAATGAGCAGTTCTTC. It codes for CASSRVAGGYNEQFF.

The chain combines TRBV27 with TRBJ1-5, with no clear D. Trimming pared 0 bases from V and 3 bases from J, leaving 9 bases between. Germline lookup yields CDR1 MNHEY and CDR2 SMNVEV (reference sequence). The CDR3 is 15 residues long. CDR3 sequence: CASSLSSGYNQPQHF. The DNA for the CDR3 is TGTGCCAGCAGTTTATCATCGGGGTACAATCAGCCCCAGCATTTT.

The chain links TRBV5-1 to TRBJ2-7; 8 bases are shared with TRBD2. Losses at the gene ends were 0 bases for V and 4 bases for J; bases not matched to a gene: 3. The CDR3 length is 14 residues. Germline-derived CDR1 and CDR2 are SGHRS and YFSETQ. The CDR3 nucleotides are TGCGCCAGCAGCTTGGGCGGGGGGCCTTACGAGCAGTACTTC. Translating it yields CASSLGGGPYEQYF.

The chain recombines TRBV12-3 or TRBV12-4 with TRBJ1-2, with 8 bases matching TRBD1. Trimming removed 3 bases from V and 8 bases from J; junction bases left unmatched: 5. The length of the CDR3 is 13 residues. CDR3 sequence: CASSFGTGGGYTF. The CDR3 bases are TGTGCCAGCAGTTTCGGGACAGGAGGAGGCTACACCTTC.